This T cell receptor beta chain derives from a study of blood T cell repertoires in COVID-19. The wider study: PBMCs, B-cell-depleted T cells, or T cells provided the cDNA or gDNA that made up the material.

Assay used: immunoSEQ multiplex PCR; TCRdb lists only in-frame clones, some missing. The table has approximately 350,000 clones, 80% to 90% seen once; the top ten hold more than 0.8%. Recruitment covered over 20 US areas and drew participants whose ages spanned roughly 18 to 89 years. Germline V gene data show CDR1 as SQVTM and CDR2 as ANQGSEA. This CDR3 region has 14 residues. V lost 4 bases and J lost 2, with 15 bases in between. The source material was PBMCs or T cells enriched from blood (not recorded which). This chain uses TRBV29-1 with TRBJ2-7, with a tentative D call TRBD1 (5 bases). The clonotype originates from a man aged 18 to 29 who had recovered from COVID-19. The CDR3 is CSVGQKISPYEQYF. CDR3 DNA: TGCAGCGTTGGACAGAAAATCAGCCCCTACGAGCAGTACTTC.